Here is one TCR beta chain with its context. Its cognate antigen is unknown. A much larger clone lies a single base off, so this may be a read error. There are 13 residues in the CDR3. Germline V lookup: CDR1 DFQATT, CDR2 SNEGSKA (reference sequence). Exclusion criteria comprised uncontrolled infection, other autoimmune disease, pregnancy or lactation. These data come from a study of T cells in Graves' hyperthyroidism and ophthalmopathy. The study's findings and limits: Most clonotypes expanded in the thyroid (above 0.001) were also present in blood. Prediction of ophthalmopathy progression came a median approximately 7 months pre-onset.

The CDR3 regions of TCR beta were amplified from RNA transcripts. The HTBI primer set was used in a first-round RT-PCR of the TCR CDR3. Each CDR3 protein gets one entry after TCRdb re-called the multiplex PCR reads with MiXCR. The table has around 600,000 distinct CDR3 sequences, over 40% seen once. This sequence joins TRBV20-1 and TRBJ1-3; unclear D gene. The receptor comes from an adult man with Graves' disease, either hyperthyroidism or ophthalmopathy (not recorded which). The sequenced material came from peripheral blood or thyroid tissue (not recorded which). CDR3 in DNA: TGCAGTGCTAGTTCCATCTCTGGAACCACCATATATTTT. Its protein is CSASSISGTTIYF.